The text below deals with one TCR beta chain. Its antigen is unknown. The data derive from a study of T cell repertoires in cytomegalovirus infection. Study in general: Selection of CMV epitopes for the study included recently identified HLA-C-restricted and well-studied HLA-B-restricted ones. A matching HLA type, together with CMV infection, was signaled by public TCR beta signatures.

Study-level findings and limits: Carriers of CMV and the relevant HLA type were discriminated by public TCR beta frequency. Dominating the ex vivo response were HLA-C-restricted CMV-specific TCR beta clonotypes.

CDR3 size: 14 residues. Germline V gives CDR1 ENHRY, CDR2 SYGVKD. V was pared by 6 bases and J by 2 bases, with 4 bases of the junction left unmatched. TCRdb re-derived calls from the reads in MiXCR, one entry per CDR3 protein. The sample lists under 500,000 distinct CDR3 sequences; 40% to 50% were seen once. The clonotype originates from a human donor in good health (CMV status not recorded). Some clones in this sample may be carry-over from other donors' samples. The source was cultured PBMCs, collected from culture after CMV antigen stimulation. The chain employs TRBV10-3 and TRBJ2-5, with TRBD1 identical over 9 bases. The CDR3 reads CAIRRDREQETQYF. The DNA of the CDR3 is TGTGCCATCAGAAGGGACAGGGAACAAGAGACCCAGTACTTC.